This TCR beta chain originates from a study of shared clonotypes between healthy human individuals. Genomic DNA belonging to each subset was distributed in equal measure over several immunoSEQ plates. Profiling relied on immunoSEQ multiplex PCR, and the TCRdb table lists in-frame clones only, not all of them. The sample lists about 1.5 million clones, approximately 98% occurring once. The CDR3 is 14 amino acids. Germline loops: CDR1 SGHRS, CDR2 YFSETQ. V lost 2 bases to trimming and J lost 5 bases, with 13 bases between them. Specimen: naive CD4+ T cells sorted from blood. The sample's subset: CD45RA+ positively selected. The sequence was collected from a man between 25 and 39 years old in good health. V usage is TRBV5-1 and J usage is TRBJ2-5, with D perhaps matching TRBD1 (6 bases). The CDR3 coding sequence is TGCGCCAGCAGCTTAAATACAGGGTCGGAGACCCAGTACTTC. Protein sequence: CASSLNTGSETQYF.